Below are 20 T cell receptor beta chains sequenced from a single sample in a study of T cells after posttransplantation cyclophosphamide. Cells defined as naive were viable CD3+CD4+ or CD3+CD8+ and CCR7+CD45RA+CD45RO-CD95-CD27+CD28+. Assay used: immunoSEQ multiplex PCR; TCRdb lists only in-frame clones, some missing. The sample consists of 7,500 to 10,000 clones, nearly 98% of them appearing once. The material sequenced was naive CD4+ T cells sorted from PBMCs. The receptors stem from a woman aged 55-70 years in good health, CMV-negative, and a related stem cell transplant donor.

The rearrangement joins TRBV9 to TRBJ1-1; unclear D gene. V was pared by 0 bases and J by 2 bases, with 8 bases between. The CDR3 loop spans 14 amino acids. Per the germline V gene, CDR1 is SGDLS and CDR2 is YYNGEE. The CDR3 is CASSVGQENTEAFF. Written as DNA, the CDR3 is TGTGCCAGCAGCGTAGGACAAGAAAACACTGAAGCTTTCTTT.

The table lists this clone with a few counts. The V gene is TRBV2, the J gene TRBJ1-3; a weak D match, TRBD1 (5 bases). The germline V gene has CDR1 SNHLY and CDR2 FYNNEI. V lost 5 bases and J 0 bases, leaving 8 bases between the germline ends. There are 14 residues in the CDR3. CDR3 in DNA: TGTGCCAGCAGTCCGACAGTCTCTGGAAACACCATATATTTT. This gives the protein CASSPTVSGNTIYF.

V usage is TRBV9 and J usage is TRBJ2-3; 8 bases agree with TRBD2. CDR3 length: 16 residues. V shed 4 bases and J 0 bases; nucleotides not matched to a gene: 7. In germline, CDR1 is SGDLS, CDR2 YYNGEE. CDR3 nucleotides: TGTGCCAGCAGCCCCGCGGGGGGAGTAAGCACAGATACGCAGTATTTT. Protein product: CASSPAGGVSTDTQYF.

The chain combines TRBV28 with TRBJ1-3; D might be TRBD1 (5 bases). V shed 8 bases and J shed 0 bases, with 8 bases lying between them. The CDR3 contains 13 residues. The V gene's germline CDR1 is MDHEN and CDR2 SYDVKM. The CDR3 nucleotides are TGTGCCAGCCAGGGCAACTCTGGAAACACCATATATTTT. Translation: CASQGNSGNTIYF.

The rearrangement joins TRBV28 to TRBJ2-2; D might be TRBD2 (6 bases). Germline CDR1 reads MDHEN; CDR2 reads SYDVKM. CDR3 length: 15 amino acids. V was cut by 0 bases and J by 6 bases, with 11 bases left in between. The CDR3 protein is CASSLWGGGAGELFF. The CDR3, as DNA: TGTGCCAGCAGTTTATGGGGGGGTGGCGCCGGGGAGCTGTTTTTT.

The rearrangement uses TRBV18 and TRBJ1-1; possibly TRBD1 for D (5 bases). The CDR3 has 13 amino acids. Germline V gene data show CDR1 as KGHSH and CDR2 as LQKENI. Trimming took 1 base from V and 7 from J, leaving 10 bases between them. The CDR3 DNA reads TGTGCCAGCTCACCACAGGGGTCCTTTGAAGCTTTCTTT. Its protein product is CASSPQGSFEAFF. Using reference TRBV18 and TRBJ1-1 for the parts outside the CDR3, the full variable domain is NAGVMQNPRHLVRRRGQEARLRCSPMKGHSHVYWYRQLPEEGLKFMVYLQKENIIDESGMPKERFSAEFPKEGPSILRIQQVVRGDSAAYFCASSPQGSFEAFFGQGTRLTVV.

Comments on this clone: Different DNA sequences within this sample yield the same CDR3. This chain connects TRBV4-2 to TRBJ1-6; tentative D call: TRBD1 (6 bases). The CDR3 length is 15 residues. Trimming cost V 4 bases and J 5 bases, with 12 bases left between them. CDR1 is LGHNA and CDR2 is YNFKEQ in the germline V gene. Written as DNA, the CDR3 is TGTGCCAGCAGCCCCGGACAGACCGATAATTCACCCCTCCACTTT. Translating it yields CASSPGQTDNSPLHF.

The chain combines TRBV7-2 with TRBJ2-7; TRBD2 agrees at 12 bases. CDR1 and CDR2 (germline): SGHTA, FQGNSA. The CDR3 length is 18 residues. The junction had 9 bases not matched to a gene; V was cut back by 1 base and J by 2 bases. Written as DNA, the CDR3 is TGTGCCAGCAGCTTAGGTCCCCCCGGACTAGCGGGAACCTACGAGCAGTACTTC. The encoded protein is CASSLGPPGLAGTYEQYF.

Worth noting for this clone: This sample includes further DNA sequences coding for the same CDR3. The chain is built from TRBV28 and TRBJ1-6; 7 bases are shared with TRBD1. The V segment lost 4 bases and the J segment 5 bases; nucleotides outside the gene matches: 5. The CDR3 is 15 amino acids. The V gene's germline CDR1 is MDHEN and CDR2 SYDVKM. The CDR3 nucleotides are TGTGCCAGCAGTTCAGTGACAGGGAATAATTCACCCCTCCACTTT. Its translation is CASSSVTGNNSPLHF.

The chain uses TRBV5-4 and TRBJ2-1; 7 bases map to TRBD1. Germline V CDR1 and CDR2: SGHNT, YYREEE (reference sequence). CDR3 size: 13 residues. V lost 4 bases, J lost 9 bases, and 7 bases stayed unmatched. The CDR3 sequence is CASSHDRAIEQFF. For the CDR3, the DNA is TGTGCCAGCAGCCATGACAGGGCCATTGAGCAGTTCTTC.

CDR3 in DNA: TGCGCCAGCAGCTTACAGGGGGACCTACCGCTGAACACTGAAGCTTTCTTT. This codes for CASSLQGDLPLNTEAFF. The genes are TRBV5-1 and TRBJ1-1, with 8 bases fitting TRBD1. CDR1 is SGHRS, CDR2 YFSETQ, per germline. Trimming cost V 2 bases and J 0 bases; bases outside gene matches: 9. This CDR3 comprises 17 residues. The whole variable domain, filled in from reference TRBV5-1 and TRBJ1-1, reads KAGVTQTPRYLIKTRGQQVTLSCSPISGHRSVSWYQQTPGQGLQFLFEYFSETQRNKGNFPGRFSGRQFSNSRSEMNVSTLELGDSALYLCASSLQGDLPLNTEAFFGQGTRLTVV.

The rearrangement uses TRBV19 and TRBJ1-5, with 7 bases identical to TRBD1. CDR3 length: 15 amino acids. Germline CDR1 reads LNHDA; CDR2 reads SQIVND (reference sequence). The ends lost 1 base at V and 5 bases at J; junction bases unmatched: 5. The CDR3 here is CASSIGRGQHQPQHF. The CDR3 DNA follows: TGTGCCAGTAGTATAGGCAGGGGACAGCATCAGCCCCAGCATTTT.

This chain uses TRBV7-2 with TRBJ2-2; the match to TRBD1 covers 7 bases. This CDR3 contains 16 residues. The J segment lost 2 bases and the V segment lost 2 bases, leaving 5 bases of the junction unmatched. Germline CDR1 SGHTA, CDR2 FQGNSA. CDR3 sequence (DNA): TGTGCCAGCAGCTTAAAGGCAGGGGGAAACACCGGGGAGCTGTTTTTT. The encoded protein is CASSLKAGGNTGELFF.

CDR3 nucleotides: TGCGCCAGCAGCTTGAGGCCAGGGGGCGAGCAGTACTTC. This codes for CASSLRPGGEQYF. The chain has TRBV5-1 and TRBJ2-7; the match to TRBD1 covers 7 bases. This CDR3 spans 13 amino acids. The ends lost 1 base at V and 6 bases at J; junction bases unmatched: 4. From germline, CDR1 is SGHRS and CDR2 YFSETQ.

The CDR3 protein is CASSGSPRAEQYV. For the CDR3, the DNA is TGTGCCAGCAGTGGCTCGCCGAGGGCCGAGCAGTACGTC. The chain employs TRBV2 and TRBJ2-7; TRBD2 might be the D (5 bases). This CDR3 comprises 13 residues. Trimming removed 4 bases at V and 6 bases at J, with 13 bases between. Per germline, CDR1 SNHLY and CDR2 FYNNEI.

The rearrangement links TRBV5-8 to TRBJ2-2, with 11 bases identical to TRBD2. Germline loops: CDR1 SGHTS, CDR2 YDEGEE. This CDR3 is 17 amino acids long. Trimming took 3 bases from V and 3 from J; bases not matched to a gene: 7. The CDR3 protein is CASSYDSGRAYTGELFF. CDR3 sequence (DNA): TGTGCCAGCAGCTATGATAGCGGGAGGGCGTACACCGGGGAGCTGTTTTTT.

The chain joins TRBV28 to TRBJ2-3; tentative D call: TRBD1 (5 bases). Trimming took 2 bases from V and 6 from J, leaving 27 bases between them. The germline gives CDR1 MDHEN, CDR2 SYDVKM. CDR3 length equals 19 residues. CDR3 amino acids: CASSLRRGSTSSQWDTQYF. CDR3 sequence (DNA): TGTGCCAGCAGTTTACGAAGGGGCAGTACTTCCTCCCAGTGGGATACGCAGTATTTT. Full variable domain (remainder filled in from reference TRBV28 and TRBJ2-3): DVKVTQSSRYLVKRTGEKVFLECVQDMDHENMFWYRQDPGLGLRLIYFSYDVKMKEKGDIPEGYSVSREKKERFSLILESASTNQTSMYLCASSLRRGSTSSQWDTQYFGPGTRLTVL.

The rearrangement links TRBV5-5 to TRBJ1-1; D is unclear. This CDR3 contains 13 residues. Germline CDR1 is SGHKS and CDR2 is YYEKEE (reference sequence). Trimming cost V 0 bases and J 3 bases, with 6 bases left between them. As DNA, the CDR3 is TGTGCCAGCAGCTTGGCCAGTTACACTGAAGCTTTCTTT. Translating gives CASSLASYTEAFF.

The chain recombines TRBV6-1 with TRBJ1-2; TRBD1 is a possible D gene (6 bases). The V and J ends lost 5 bases and 2 bases respectively, with 12 bases between them. This CDR3 has 14 residues. In germline, CDR1 is MNHNS, CDR2 SASEGT. CDR3 coding DNA: TGTGCCAGCAGTCGAACAGGGCCGAACTATGGCTACACCTTC. Translated, it gives CASSRTGPNYGYTF.

The V gene is TRBV5-1, the J gene TRBJ1-5; D ambiguous. Looked up from germline, CDR1 is SGHRS and CDR2 is YFSETQ. CDR3 length: 14 residues. Trimming pared 0 bases from V and 5 bases from J, leaving 9 bases between. CDR3 region: CASSLGREDQPQHF. In DNA form, the CDR3 reads TGCGCCAGCAGCTTGGGTAGGGAGGATCAGCCCCAGCATTTT.